Shown below are 14 T cell receptor beta chains from a single sample sequenced in a study of T-cell memory formation after mild COVID-19. MiXCR, applied by TCRdb to the 5' RACE reads, yields one record per CDR3 protein. The data contain about 290,000 distinct CDR3 sequences, about 16% of them singletons. Sequences were obtained from PBMCs or a T cell subset sorted from them (not recorded which). Every receptor here comes from a man aged 18-30 years who had mild COVID-19 (a few samples of this study predate the infection). Cell type and time point are not known.

The rearrangement uses TRBV6-6 and TRBJ2-7; 7 bases fit TRBD2. From germline, CDR1 is MNHNY and CDR2 SVGAGI (reference sequence). This CDR3 region has 15 residues. V lost 4 bases, J lost 3 bases, and 9 bases stayed unmatched. CDR3 bases: TGTGCCAGCAGTTCTTATAGCGGGCGTAGCTACGAGCAGTACTTC. Translated: CASSSYSGRSYEQYF.

V usage is TRBV11-2 and J usage is TRBJ2-3; D is unclear. V was cut by 2 bases and J by 4 bases, with 7 bases left in between. Per the germline V gene, CDR1 is SGHAT and CDR2 is FQNNGV. The CDR3 is 13 residues long. The CDR3 coding sequence is TGTGCCAGCAGCTTAAATGGACCAGATACGCAGTATTTT. Its protein is CASSLNGPDTQYF.

This clonotype was seen more than once but under ten times. The chain combines TRBV9 with TRBJ2-5; D not certain. CDR3 length: 15 residues. V shed 4 bases and J shed 1 base, with 14 bases lying between them. Germline-derived CDR1 and CDR2 are SGDLS and YYNGEE. The CDR3 DNA follows: TGTGCCAGCAGCCAACGTCCGGGCCGCCAAGAGACCCAGTACTTC. Translation: CASSQRPGRQETQYF.

This clonotype was found a few times. The rearrangement links TRBV4-1 to TRBJ1-5; no firm D call. With 5 bases removed from V and 1 base from J, the gap between germline ends came to 12 bases. Germline CDR1 is MGHRA and CDR2 is YSYEKL. This CDR3 is built from 15 residues. For the CDR3, the DNA is TGCGCCAGCAGCACTTACGAGACGAGCAATCAGCCCCAGCATTTT. Translating gives CASSTYETSNQPQHF.

The chain employs TRBV7-2 and TRBJ2-3; 7 bases map to TRBD2. The CDR3 has 15 residues. The germline gives CDR1 SGHTA, CDR2 FQGNSA. J lost 0 bases, V lost 3 bases, and 3 bases had no gene match. CDR3 residues: CASSFGGSSTDTQYF. The CDR3 coding sequence is TGTGCCAGCAGCTTCGGGGGGTCTAGCACAGATACGCAGTATTTT.

The table lists this clonotype with a few counts. The gene calls are TRBV7-6 and TRBJ2-4; 8 bases map to TRBD1. Germline V gene lookup returns CDR1 SGHVS and CDR2 FNYEAQ. The CDR3 consists of 12 residues. With V trimmed by 4 bases and J by 9 bases, 2 bases remained unmatched. The CDR3 protein is CASSSGTGIQYF. CDR3 nucleotides: TGTGCCAGCAGCTCGGGGACAGGCATTCAGTACTTC.

The sample holds a few counts of this clonotype. V gene TRBV5-1 combines with J gene TRBJ2-1; no definite D call. Germline V gene data show CDR1 as SGHRS and CDR2 as YFSETQ. The CDR3 totals 16 residues. Trimming took 0 bases from V and 0 from J, leaving 10 bases between them. CDR3: CASSLVGRSSYNEQFF. The CDR3, as DNA: TGCGCCAGCAGCTTGGTAGGCAGAAGCTCCTACAATGAGCAGTTCTTC.

This rearrangement joins TRBV10-1 to TRBJ2-3; 7 bases are a match to TRBD2. Germline CDR1 and CDR2: WNHNN and SYGVQD (reference sequence). The CDR3 is made up of 16 amino acids. The ends lost 10 bases at V and 2 bases at J; junction bases unmatched: 15. The CDR3, as DNA: TGCGCCACCAATACCGGGAAGCGGGGAGTCACAGATACGCAGTATTTT. Translated: CATNTGKRGVTDTQYF.

This clonotype was detected a few times. The chain couples TRBV6-1 to TRBJ1-3, with unresolved D. The V end lost 2 bases, the J end lost 0 bases, and 8 bases lay between the germline ends. From germline, CDR1 is MNHNS and CDR2 SASEGT. CDR3 length equals 15 residues. The chain's CDR3 is CASSEIYLSGNTIYF. The CDR3 bases are TGTGCCAGCAGTGAAATCTACCTCTCTGGAAACACCATATATTTT.

This clonotype appeared many times. V and J are TRBV6-5 and TRBJ2-3; D unclear. Germline loops: CDR1 MNHEY, CDR2 SVGAGI. The V gene lost 1 base and the J gene lost 1 base, with 6 bases spanning the gap. The CDR3 has 14 amino acids. CDR3 DNA sequence: TGTGCCAGCAGTTACTATCGAGGCACAGATACGCAGTATTTT. Its translation is CASSYYRGTDTQYF.

This clonotype was recorded at least ten times. The chain has TRBV5-6 and TRBJ2-5; TRBD1 matches 7 bases. Germline CDR1 is SGHDT and CDR2 is YYEEEE. The CDR3 length is 14 residues. V dropped 3 bases and J dropped 4; count of bases not matched to a gene: 6. The DNA of the CDR3 is TGTGCCAGCAGCTGGGCGACAGGGCGAGAGACCCAGTACTTC. It codes for CASSWATGRETQYF.

The chain carries TRBV4-3 and TRBJ1-2, with D perhaps matching TRBD1 (5 bases). V shed 7 bases and J shed 5 bases, with 23 bases lying between them. Germline loops: CDR1 LGHNA, CDR2 YSLEER. There are 16 residues in the CDR3. In nucleotides, the CDR3 is TGCGCCAGCACACAAACCTGGGACGTTCGTCCTTATGGCTACACCTTC. Translation gives CASTQTWDVRPYGYTF.

V is TRBV7-9 and J is TRBJ1-1; D ambiguous. CDR1 and CDR2 (germline): SEHNR, FQNEAQ (reference sequence). The CDR3 runs 12 residues. Trimming shortened V by 5 bases and J by 10 bases, and 14 bases separated the two germline ends. In DNA form, the CDR3 reads TGTGCCAGCAGCCTGGATCCCAGCGGAGCTTTCTTT. Its translation is CASSLDPSGAFF.

This clonotype was seen a few times. The chain links TRBV12-3 or TRBV12-4 to TRBJ2-1; TRBD1 aligns across 10 bases. The V and J ends lost 10 bases and 12 bases, in that order; junction bases with no gene match: 12. This CDR3 has 13 residues. Here the CDR3 reads CAITQGQGFTQFF. Written as DNA, the CDR3 is TGTGCCATCACTCAGGGACAGGGGTTTACGCAGTTCTTC.